The clone carrying this T cell receptor beta chain was picked up one time. This sample is part of a study of shared clonotypes between healthy human individuals. Study details: The study used three CD4 naive, three CD4 memory, two CD8 naive and one CD8 memory plate per donor.

TCRdb's table, derived via immunoSEQ multiplex PCR, lists solely in-frame clones and lacks some. This repertoire shows roughly 1,500,000 clones, 98% found once; its top ten account for about 0.45%. CDR3 length: 14 amino acids. Germline loops: CDR1 MNHEY, CDR2 SMNVEV (reference sequence). The V gene lost 2 bases and the J gene lost 3 bases, with 10 bases spanning the gap. Recent acute infections and vaccinations were absent in the healthy HIV-negative adult donors. This TCR was sampled from a man aged 25-40 years in good health. Sequenced: naive CD4+ T cells sorted from blood. As for subset: CD45RA+ positively selected. This chain connects TRBV27 to TRBJ2-5, with D possibly matching TRBD1 (6 bases). CDR3 amino acids: CASSLGTSKETQYF. Written as DNA, the CDR3 is TGTGCCAGCAGTTTAGGGACAAGTAAAGAGACCCAGTACTTC.